The T cell receptor beta chain under discussion was sequenced for a study of blood T cell repertoires in COVID-19. Overall study: Sites across the United States, Italy and Spain contributed samples from acute and convalescent COVID-19. PBMCs, B-cell-depleted T cells, or T cells were the source of the cDNA or gDNA that made up the material.

Authors' methods: Estimates of nucleated cell counts were drawn from the amplification of reference gene primers. Method: immunoSEQ multiplex PCR; TCRdb's copy keeps in-frame clones and lacks some. V, J and clone size were drawn from that table, and D and trimming were deduced from the DNA. This table has 130,000 to 150,000 clones, around 79% appearing once. V was pared by 3 bases and J by 2 bases, with 4 bases of the junction left unmatched. CDR1 is SGHNT and CDR2 is YYREEE in the germline V gene (reference sequence). The CDR3 has 16 residues. Sequencing input: peripheral blood. The sequence was obtained from a man aged 55 to 70 with acute or convalescent COVID-19. J is TRBJ2-2 and V is TRBV5-4; TRBD2 aligns across 10 bases. The CDR3 DNA is TGTGCCAGCAGCTCGGGACTAGCGCCCAACACCGGGGAGCTGTTTTTT. It is translated as CASSSGLAPNTGELFF. The complete variable domain, with remaining parts taken from reference TRBV5-4 and TRBJ2-2, reads ETGVTQSPTHLIKTRGQQVTLRCSSQSGHNTVSWYQQALGQGPQFIFQYYREEENGRGNFPPRFSGLQFPNYSSELNVNALELDDSALYLCASSSGLAPNTGELFFGEGSRLTVL.